The 18 T cell receptor beta chains in this list originate from one sample, sequenced in a study of blood T cell repertoires in COVID-19. Profiling relied on immunoSEQ multiplex PCR, and the TCRdb table lists in-frame clones only, not all of them. The table includes approximately 150,000 clones, approximately 84% detected once. Sequenced: PBMCs or T cells enriched from blood (not recorded which). The receptors originated from a man aged 50-59 years in a cohort exposed to, infected with or recovered from COVID-19 (not recorded which).

V gene TRBV9 combines with J gene TRBJ1-3; the D is unclear. This CDR3 is 14 amino acids long. Germline values: CDR1 SGDLS, CDR2 YYNGEE. Trimming removed 2 bases from V and 0 bases from J, with 6 bases in between. The CDR3 region is CASSVSNSGNTIYF. Written as DNA, the CDR3 is TGTGCCAGCAGCGTCTCTAACTCTGGAAACACCATATATTTT.

V and J are TRBV5-1 and TRBJ2-5, with D perhaps TRBD1 (6 bases). V was clipped by 4 bases and J by 0 bases, with 13 bases between them. The V gene's germline CDR1 is SGHRS and CDR2 YFSETQ. The CDR3 spans 15 residues. This CDR3 is CASSPRQGHQETQYF. The CDR3 coding sequence is TGCGCCAGCAGCCCACGCCAGGGGCACCAAGAGACCCAGTACTTC.

The genes are TRBV28 and TRBJ2-3; possibly TRBD2 for D (5 bases). This CDR3 spans 16 amino acids. Germline V gene sequence: CDR1 MDHEN, CDR2 SYDVKM. Trimming shortened V by 5 bases and J by 2 bases, and 17 bases separated the two germline ends. The CDR3 here is CASSPGGGLHTDTQYF. In DNA form, the CDR3 reads TGTGCCAGCAGTCCTGGCGGCGGGCTACACACAGATACGCAGTATTTT.

V is TRBV29-1 and J is TRBJ1-2; D is unclear. The CDR3 runs to 12 residues. Germline V gives CDR1 SQVTM, CDR2 ANQGSEA. The V end lost 7 bases, the J end lost 1 base, and 10 bases lay between the germline ends. The CDR3 coding sequence is TGCAGCGGTGCGAGTTATAACTATGGCTACACCTTC. Translated, it gives CSGASYNYGYTF.

The chain has TRBV5-1 and TRBJ2-3, with TRBD2 matching over 11 bases. CDR1 SGHRS and CDR2 YFSETQ come from the germline V gene. With 0 bases clipped from V and 2 bases from J, the junction kept 5 bases outside the gene matches. The length of the CDR3 is 17 residues. The CDR3 DNA follows: TGCGCCAGCAGCTTGGCCGGACTAGCGGGTACCACAGATACGCAGTATTTT. Translated: CASSLAGLAGTTDTQYF.

V usage is TRBV5-4 and J usage is TRBJ2-2, with a possible D match to TRBD1 (5 bases). V gave up 3 bases and J gave up 4 bases, with 10 bases separating them. The CDR3 runs to 14 residues. CDR1 and CDR2 from the germline V gene are SGHNT and YYREEE (reference sequence). CDR3 region: CASSYGQLTGELFF. The DNA of the CDR3 is TGTGCCAGCAGCTATGGACAACTCACCGGGGAGCTGTTTTTT.

This chain joins TRBV29-1 and TRBJ1-2; D is uncertain. Per germline, CDR1 SQVTM and CDR2 ANQGSEA. Trimming took off 4 bases at V and 10 bases at J, with 19 bases between the two ends. This CDR3 is built from 13 residues. In DNA, the CDR3 is TGCAGCGTTGCCCCTGATGTCGGGAGAGACTACACCTTC. Protein product: CSVAPDVGRDYTF.

This sequence joins TRBV7-9 and TRBJ2-7; 8 bases are shared with TRBD2. Germline assignment: CDR1 SEHNR and CDR2 FQNEAQ (reference sequence). J lost 3 bases, V lost 0 bases, and 4 bases had no gene match. The CDR3 has 15 amino acids. The CDR3 DNA reads as TGTGCCAGCAGCTTAGCGGACGGGGGGGTCTACGAGCAGTACTTC. Translating it yields CASSLADGGVYEQYF.

The chain joins TRBV6-5 to TRBJ2-3, with 7 bases fitting TRBD2. The CDR3 spans 13 residues. With V trimmed by 6 bases and J by 5 bases, 5 bases remained unmatched. CDR1 and CDR2 (germline): MNHEY, SVGAGI. The CDR3 protein is CASSAPGGDTQYF. For the CDR3, the DNA is TGTGCCAGCAGCGCCCCGGGAGGAGATACGCAGTATTTT.

The genes are TRBV5-6 and TRBJ2-5, with D possibly being TRBD1 (6 bases). The CDR3 sequence is 16 residues long. Per germline, CDR1 SGHDT and CDR2 YYEEEE. With 4 bases removed from V and 5 bases from J, the gap between germline ends came to 21 bases. This chain's CDR3 is CASSTYRAPRQETQYF. DNA of the CDR3: TGTGCCAGCAGCACGTACAGGGCGCCCCGGCAGGAGACCCAGTACTTC.

The chain carries TRBV18 and TRBJ1-2; 8 bases agree with TRBD1. Germline V gene data show CDR1 as KGHSH and CDR2 as LQKENI. CDR3 length equals 13 residues. The junction had 8 bases not matched to a gene; V was cut back by 6 bases and J by 8 bases. In nucleotides, the CDR3 is TGTGCCAGCTCCCCAGGACAGGGAGGCGGCTACACCTTC. This encodes CASSPGQGGGYTF. Full variable domain (outside the CDR3, taken from reference TRBV18 and TRBJ1-2): NAGVMQNPRHLVRRRGQEARLRCSPMKGHSHVYWYRQLPEEGLKFMVYLQKENIIDESGMPKERFSAEFPKEGPSILRIQQVVRGDSAAYFCASSPGQGGGYTFGSGTRLTVV.

The rearrangement links TRBV7-9 to TRBJ1-1; D is perhaps TRBD1 (5 bases). Trimming pared 5 bases from V and 7 bases from J, leaving 14 bases between. CDR1 and CDR2 from the germline V gene are SEHNR and FQNEAQ (reference sequence). There are 13 residues in the CDR3. The CDR3 nucleotides are TGTGCCAGCAGCGTGGACACAGAGGTTGAAGCTTTCTTT. This encodes CASSVDTEVEAFF.

J is TRBJ1-1 and V is TRBV10-3; no clear D. The CDR3 is 14 residues long. Germline CDR1 reads ENHRY; CDR2 reads SYGVKD. Trimming left V 4 bases short and J 0 bases short, with 9 bases between. The CDR3 region is CAISAGYMNTEAFF. For the CDR3, the DNA is TGTGCCATCAGTGCGGGATACATGAACACTGAAGCTTTCTTT.

This chain uses TRBV29-1 with TRBJ1-2; 11 nucleotides align to TRBD1. V was pared by 7 bases and J by 4 bases, with 5 bases of the junction left unmatched. CDR3 length: 13 residues. In germline, CDR1 is SQVTM, CDR2 ANQGSEA. As DNA, the CDR3 is TGCAGCGCCGGACAGGGGGCTATCTATGGCTACACCTTC. This codes for CSAGQGAIYGYTF.

The chain combines TRBV7-8 with TRBJ2-5, with 15 bases identical to TRBD2. This CDR3 is 17 amino acids long. CDR1 is SGHVS and CDR2 is FQNEAQ in the germline V gene. Losses at the gene ends were 1 base for V and 5 bases for J; bases not matched to a gene: 5. In nucleotides, the CDR3 is TGTGCCAGCAGCTTAGAAGGACTAGCGGGGGGGCTGGAGACCCAGTACTTC. Its translation: CASSLEGLAGGLETQYF. Full variable domain (outside the CDR3, taken from reference TRBV7-8 and TRBJ2-5): GAGVSQSPRYKVAKRGQDVALRCDPISGHVSLFWYQQALGQGPEFLTYFQNEAQLDKSGLPSDRFFAERPEGSVSTLKIQRTQQEDSAVYLCASSLEGLAGGLETQYFGPGTRLLVL.

The rearrangement links TRBV15 to TRBJ2-4; TRBD1 agrees at 7 bases. The CDR3 covers 14 residues. The junction had 7 bases not matched to a gene; V was cut back by 6 bases and J by 5 bases. Germline V CDR1 and CDR2: LNHNV, YYDKDF (reference sequence). Written as DNA, the CDR3 is TGTGCCACCAGTACGGGACAGACGGAAAACATTCAGTACTTC. Translation: CATSTGQTENIQYF.

The gene calls are TRBV4-1 and TRBJ1-5; TRBD1 agrees at 7 bases. The V segment lost 2 bases and the J segment 6 bases; nucleotides outside the gene matches: 4. This CDR3 has 14 amino acids. Germline V lookup: CDR1 MGHRA, CDR2 YSYEKL. Here the CDR3 reads CASSQYRGGQPQHF. The CDR3 bases are TGCGCCAGCAGCCAATACAGGGGCGGTCAGCCCCAGCATTTT.

The chain links TRBV19 to TRBJ2-7; TRBD2 might be the D (5 bases). Germline-derived CDR1 and CDR2 are LNHDA and SQIVND (reference sequence). The CDR3 loop spans 14 amino acids. Trimming took 5 bases from V and 6 from J, leaving 17 bases between them. The CDR3 region is CASSSRAGIIEQYF. In DNA, the CDR3 is TGTGCCAGTAGTTCAAGGGCCGGGATTATCGAGCAGTACTTC.